This T cell receptor (beta chain) appears in the sequencing data of a study of blood T cell repertoires in COVID-19. Study information: Both acute and convalescent COVID-19 samples were obtained from the United States, Italy and Spain. T cells, B-cell-depleted T cells, or PBMCs provided the cDNA or gDNA that served as material.

In the source study's methods: From reference gene primer amplification, estimates of nucleated cell counts were derived. Profiled with immunoSEQ multiplex PCR; TCRdb holds only in-frame clones, not every one. The DNA was the basis for D and trimming; V, J and clone size are from that table. The top ten hold about 1% of the sample, which has some 100,000 clones, around 89% seen once. CDR3 length equals 15 residues. V shed 3 bases and J 6 bases; nucleotides not matched to a gene: 4. The germline V gene has CDR1 MNHEY and CDR2 SVGAGI. The TCR originated in a human donor in a cohort sampled during active COVID-19. Sequences were obtained from peripheral blood. The chain is built from TRBV6-5 and TRBJ1-6; 8 bases match TRBD1. CDR3 residues: CASSYTGQGNSPLHF. The CDR3, as DNA: TGTGCCAGCAGTTATACTGGACAGGGTAATTCACCCCTCCACTTT.